A single sample is the source of the 27 T cell receptor beta chains below, sequenced in a study of CD8+ T cells in alopecia areata (dated 2018 in TCRdb). To prepare the library, the immunoSEQ multiplex PCR assay was applied. For TCR sequencing, RNA was extracted from every sample and reverse transcribed into cDNA to serve as template. As stored in TCRdb, this immuneACCESS dataset retains in-frame rearrangements with V and J assigned. A fraction of the clones does not appear; measured against another copy, unresolved V genes explain less than half of the discrepancy, and the remainder lacks a known reason. For this sample there are more than 200,000 clones; about two thirds appear just once. Of the sample, 1.2% falls within the top ten clones. The sample's time point label, in plain terms: baseline before oral tofacitinib. The sequenced sample was CD4+ T cells sorted from blood, obtained at week 0. These TCRs come from a human donor with alopecia areata.

The genes are TRBV6-5 and TRBJ1-6; no definite D call. The CDR3 has 15 amino acids. Deletions cut 0 bases from V and 6 bases from J, with 9 bases between. CDR1 and CDR2 from the germline V gene are MNHEY and SVGAGI. The CDR3 nucleotides read TGTGCCAGCAGTTACTCGGGAGTGGGTAATTCACCCCTCCACTTT. Protein: CASSYSGVGNSPLHF.

The rearrangement uses TRBV5-1 and TRBJ2-3; unclear D gene. The CDR3 loop spans 13 amino acids. Germline CDR1 SGHRS, CDR2 YFSETQ. V was cut by 2 bases and J by 1 base, with 5 bases left in between. The DNA of the CDR3 is TGCGCCAGCAGCTTCCAGGGCACAGATACGCAGTATTTT. It is translated as CASSFQGTDTQYF.

The chain carries TRBV10-3 and TRBJ2-3; tentative D call: TRBD1 (6 bases). The V end lost 6 bases, the J end lost 0 bases, and 10 bases lay between the germline ends. Germline CDR1 ENHRY, CDR2 SYGVKD. The CDR3 is made up of 14 amino acids. For the CDR3, the DNA is TGTGCCATCAGAGGGACATCTAGCACAGATACGCAGTATTTT. Translating it yields CAIRGTSSTDTQYF.

This rearrangement joins TRBV30 to TRBJ2-2, with D unclear. The ends were cut back, 4 bases at V and 0 bases at J, with 12 bases in the middle. CDR3 length equals 15 residues. Looked up from germline, CDR1 is GTSNPN and CDR2 is SVGIG (reference sequence). CDR3 bases: TGTGCCTGGACCCACAGTTTTACGAACACCGGGGAGCTGTTTTTT. Protein sequence: CAWTHSFTNTGELFF.

CDR3 sequence (DNA): TGTGCCAGCAGTCCACGGGCCGGGACCACTGAAGCTTTCTTT. Its translation is CASSPRAGTTEAFF. This chain uses TRBV6-5 with TRBJ1-1; TRBD1 is a possible D gene (5 bases). This CDR3 region has 14 residues. The V end was cut by 5 bases, the J end by 4 bases, with 14 bases between. Per germline, CDR1 MNHEY and CDR2 SVGAGI.

This clone was observed once. The gene calls are TRBV7-2 and TRBJ2-6; TRBD2 matches 10 bases. The germline V gene has CDR1 SGHTA and CDR2 FQGNSA. V trimming: 5 bases; J trimming: 0 bases; junction bases outside the gene matches: 4. This CDR3 is 17 amino acids long. The CDR3 loop reads CASSKAGGASGANVLTF. The CDR3 DNA follows: TGTGCCAGCAGCAAAGCGGGGGGGGCCTCTGGGGCCAACGTCCTGACTTTC.

The sample holds a few counts of this clone. V usage is TRBV29-1 and J usage is TRBJ2-7; no definite D call. The CDR3 totals 14 residues. Germline V gene data show CDR1 as SQVTM and CDR2 as ANQGSEA. With 7 bases removed from V and 1 base from J, the gap between germline ends came to 17 bases. The DNA for the CDR3 is TGCAGCGCCAGCCTAGGGCTTCGGTCCTACGAGCAGTACTTC. Its protein product is CSASLGLRSYEQYF.

Notes on this clone: Other DNA sequences from this sample encode an identical CDR3 as well. This rearrangement joins TRBV29-1 to TRBJ1-4; no firm D call. The CDR3 spans 11 residues. V gave up 3 bases and J gave up 4 bases, with 3 bases separating them. From germline, CDR1 is SQVTM and CDR2 ANQGSEA. The CDR3 reads CSVEGNEKLFF. For the CDR3, the DNA is TGCAGCGTTGAGGGTAATGAAAAACTGTTTTTT.

The chain has TRBV27 and TRBJ1-1; D gene ambiguous. Germline CDR1 and CDR2: MNHEY and SMNVEV (reference sequence). The CDR3 contains 15 residues. V was pared by 3 bases and J by 2 bases, with 13 bases between. CDR3 nucleotides: TGTGCCAGCAGTTTTGGGGTGACACCCAACACTGAAGCTTTCTTT. Protein: CASSFGVTPNTEAFF.

The chain employs TRBV30 and TRBJ1-3; D is unclear. Per the germline V gene, CDR1 is GTSNPN and CDR2 is SVGIG (reference sequence). V gave up 8 bases and J gave up 1 base, with 9 bases separating them. This CDR3 contains 12 residues. The CDR3, as DNA: TGTGCCGAAATGAGATCTGGAAACACCATATATTTT. This encodes CAEMRSGNTIYF.

The chain recombines TRBV5-8 with TRBJ2-7; D gene ambiguous. The germline V gene has CDR1 SGHTS and CDR2 YDEGEE. The CDR3 length is 15 residues. Trimming removed 6 bases at V and 0 bases at J, with 16 bases between. In DNA form, the CDR3 reads TGTGCCAGCACTCGGTGGCTCCATAGCTCCTACGAGCAGTACTTC. It is translated as CASTRWLHSSYEQYF.

The CDR3 DNA is TGCAGTGCTTGGCACACAGAGACCCAGTACTTC. Translation: CSAWHTETQYF. V and J are TRBV20-1 and TRBJ2-5; unclear D gene. Germline V gene data show CDR1 as DFQATT and CDR2 as SNEGSKA (reference sequence). The V and J ends lost 5 bases and 4 bases respectively, with 8 bases between them. The CDR3 runs to 11 residues.

The rearrangement joins TRBV30 to TRBJ1-6; 10 bases fit TRBD1. Germline V gene lookup returns CDR1 GTSNPN and CDR2 SVGIG (reference sequence). J gave up 10 bases and V 3 bases, and 6 bases lay outside the gene matches. There are 14 residues in the CDR3. CDR3 nucleotides: TGTGCCTGGAGGGGACAGGGGATTTACTCACCCCTCCACTTT. Residues: CAWRGQGIYSPLHF.

V is TRBV30 and J is TRBJ1-2, with D hard to call. From germline, CDR1 is GTSNPN and CDR2 SVGIG (reference sequence). CDR3 length: 13 residues. The ends were cut back, 2 bases at V and 1 base at J, with 8 bases in the middle. CDR3: CAWSSTLNYGYTF. The CDR3 region has the DNA TGTGCCTGGAGTTCGACTCTTAACTATGGCTACACCTTC.

The chain joins TRBV6-5 to TRBJ1-5; D unresolved. Trimming pared 5 bases from V and 0 bases from J, leaving 5 bases between. This CDR3 is built from 13 residues. Germline CDR1 reads MNHEY; CDR2 reads SVGAGI. The CDR3 sequence: CASSEHSNQPQHF. In nucleotides, the CDR3 is TGTGCCAGCAGTGAGCATAGCAATCAGCCCCAGCATTTT.

This sequence joins TRBV20-1 and TRBJ2-3, with D hard to call. This CDR3 contains 11 residues. Germline lookup yields CDR1 DFQATT and CDR2 SNEGSKA (reference sequence). V was trimmed by 5 bases and J by 5 bases, leaving 8 bases between them. Here the CDR3 reads CSAGWGDTQYF. As DNA, the CDR3 is TGCAGTGCTGGTTGGGGAGATACGCAGTATTTT.

This clone was detected a few times. J is TRBJ2-1 and V is TRBV5-1; either TRBD1 or TRBD2 may fit D (5 bases each). V dropped 3 bases and J dropped 0 bases, with 13 bases sitting between them. Germline V gene lookup returns CDR1 SGHRS and CDR2 YFSETQ. The CDR3 is 16 residues long. Here the CDR3 DNA reads TGCGCCAGCAGCTGGGGACGGTCCAGCTCCTACAATGAGCAGTTCTTC. Translation gives CASSWGRSSSYNEQFF.

As concerns this clone: Other nucleotide sequences from this sample produce the same CDR3. V is TRBV7-9 and J is TRBJ1-5; TRBD1 matches at 8 bases. Trimming cost V 4 bases and J 7 bases; bases outside gene matches: 3. This CDR3 has 13 amino acids. Germline V gives CDR1 SEHNR, CDR2 FQNEAQ (reference sequence). CDR3: CASSSQGDQPQHF. CDR3 sequence (DNA): TGTGCCAGCAGCTCACAGGGGGACCAGCCCCAGCATTTT.

This clone was observed a handful of times. The chain uses TRBV5-6 and TRBJ1-2; D remains unclear. The CDR3 is 12 residues long. CDR1 and CDR2 from the germline V gene are SGHDT and YYEEEE. The V end lost 1 base, the J end lost 2 bases, and 3 bases lay between the germline ends. In nucleotides, the CDR3 is TGTGCCAGCAGCTTGAACAACTATGGCTACACCTTC. Residues: CASSLNNYGYTF.

The chain recombines TRBV29-1 with TRBJ1-5, with a tentative D call TRBD1 (6 bases). The V gene lost 6 bases and the J gene lost 4 bases, with 19 bases spanning the gap. Germline loops: CDR1 SQVTM, CDR2 ANQGSEA. The CDR3 covers 15 residues. CDR3 in amino acids: CSVGQDSAPNQPQHF. CDR3 in DNA: TGCAGCGTCGGCCAGGACAGCGCCCCGAATCAGCCCCAGCATTTT.

This clone was observed a handful of times. V usage is TRBV29-1 and J usage is TRBJ2-3; D remains ambiguous. Germline assignment: CDR1 SQVTM and CDR2 ANQGSEA. CDR3 length equals 13 residues. V gave up 7 bases and J gave up 5 bases, with 16 bases separating them. CDR3 bases: TGCAGCGCGCCGGCAAGGATAGGAGATACGCAGTATTTT. Translation gives CSAPARIGDTQYF.

The chain joins TRBV4-2 to TRBJ1-2; the D gene is possibly TRBD1 (6 bases). Trimming removed 1 base at V and 4 bases at J, with 16 bases between. The CDR3 extends over 16 amino acids. From germline, CDR1 is LGHNA and CDR2 YNFKEQ. CDR3 sequence (DNA): TGTGCCAGCAGCCAAGGGCAGAGCAGGGGAGGCTATGGCTACACCTTC. Encoded protein: CASSQGQSRGGYGYTF.

The chain couples TRBV27 to TRBJ1-2; unclear D gene. Trimming pared 5 bases from V and 2 bases from J, leaving 12 bases between. The germline CDR1 and CDR2 sequences are MNHEY and SMNVEV (reference sequence). The CDR3 extends over 14 amino acids. The CDR3 DNA reads as TGTGCCAGCAGTCCTATGGGAGTAAACTATGGCTACACCTTC. This codes for CASSPMGVNYGYTF.

In this sample, this clone turned up a few times. V usage is TRBV11-2 and J usage is TRBJ1-5; perhaps TRBD1 as D (6 bases). This CDR3 comprises 15 residues. CDR1 is SGHAT and CDR2 is FQNNGV in the germline V gene. V lost 2 bases, J lost 4 bases, and 12 bases lay in between. This CDR3 reads CASSLLSGTNQPQHF. DNA of the CDR3: TGTGCCAGCAGCTTACTATCCGGGACAAATCAGCCCCAGCATTTT.

This clone turned up a few times. The chain has TRBV30 and TRBJ2-6, with D unclear. The CDR3 consists of 16 residues. Trimming stripped 3 bases from V and 0 bases from J, with 12 bases between. In germline, CDR1 is GTSNPN, CDR2 SVGIG (reference sequence). This chain's CDR3 is CAWSPAALSGANVLTF. CDR3 bases: TGTGCCTGGAGCCCCGCGGCACTCTCTGGGGCCAACGTCCTGACTTTC.

This clone came up a few times. This chain uses TRBV29-1 with TRBJ1-2; a possible D gene is TRBD1 (6 bases). The CDR3 has 14 amino acids. The germline V gene encodes CDR1 SQVTM and CDR2 ANQGSEA. Trimming removed 6 bases from V and 4 bases from J, with 18 bases in between. CDR3 region: CSVTSGAWGYGYTF. The CDR3 nucleotides are TGCAGCGTAACTTCAGGGGCCTGGGGCTATGGCTACACCTTC.

The chain links TRBV5-4 to TRBJ2-7; possible D gene TRBD2, 6 bases. The CDR3 has 14 amino acids. V was cut by 4 bases and J by 0 bases, with 11 bases left in between. Germline CDR1 SGHNT, CDR2 YYREEE (reference sequence). The CDR3 sequence: CASSLAGTSYEQYF. CDR3 DNA sequence: TGTGCCAGCAGCCTGGCGGGGACCTCCTACGAGCAGTACTTC.